This T cell receptor beta chain was recorded in a study of shared clonotypes between healthy human individuals. About the research overall: Researchers assigned three CD4 naive, three CD4 memory, two CD8 naive and one CD8 memory plate to each donor. Study-wide findings and caveats: Sharing across four donors was seen in roughly 5% of naive CD4 clonotypes.

With regard to this clone: As yet, its antigen is unknown.

V lost 2 bases and J 5 bases, leaving 10 bases between the germline ends. The CDR3 has 13 residues. CDR1 is LNHNV, CDR2 YYDKDF, per germline (reference sequence). The naive CD8 subset, CD45RO-negative cells positively selected for CCR7, excluded terminally differentiated effector memory CD45RA+ cells. Each subset's genomic DNA was shared equally among a number of immunoSEQ plates. Generated by immunoSEQ multiplex PCR, the TCRdb table keeps only in-frame clones and is missing some. The table includes 2 million to 2.5 million clones, under 95% detected once. The sequenced material came from naive CD8+ T cells from PBMCs. The sequence derives from a man aged 18 to 30 in good health. Some clones in this sample may be carry-over from other donors' samples. The rearrangement links TRBV15 to TRBJ2-7; D possibly corresponds to TRBD1 (6 bases). As DNA, the CDR3 is TGTGCCACCAGCAGAAAAACAGGGAACGAGCAGTACTTC. This codes for CATSRKTGNEQYF.